This is a list of T cell receptor beta chains from one sample in a study of monozygotic twins with inflammatory bowel disease. From its re-call of the 5' RACE reads, TCRdb lists each CDR3 protein once, without DNA. The sample holds over 150,000 distinct CDR3 sequences. Specimen: blood. The receptors here all came from a human donor with ulcerative colitis or Crohn's disease, or a healthy co-twin of an affected twin (not recorded which). Both conserved end residues are part of each CDR3. Fields, in order: V gene, J gene, CDR3 protein.

v_gene: TRBV7-8; j_gene: TRBJ2-3; CDR3aa: CASSLVIPGDTQYF
v_gene: TRBV13; j_gene: TRBJ2-3; CDR3aa: CASSVGLAGFTDTQYF
v_gene: TRBV5-1; j_gene: TRBJ1-1; CDR3aa: CASSLGVESTEAFF
v_gene: TRBV20-1; j_gene: TRBJ2-5; CDR3aa: CSASWGSTRETQYF
v_gene: TRBV20-1; j_gene: TRBJ1-6; CDR3aa: CSAREFEAQGISPLHF
v_gene: TRBV10-3; j_gene: TRBJ2-5; CDR3aa: CAISSSAGGETQYF
v_gene: TRBV5-1; j_gene: TRBJ2-7; CDR3aa: CASSLEGDEQYF
v_gene: TRBV5-4; j_gene: TRBJ2-5; CDR3aa: CASSSIAGGQETQYF
v_gene: TRBV20-1; j_gene: TRBJ1-5; CDR3aa: CSASSSPDRVNQPQHF
v_gene: TRBV6-1; j_gene: TRBJ2-7; CDR3aa: CASSRTGSYEQYF
v_gene: TRBV7-2; j_gene: TRBJ2-1; CDR3aa: CASSATSGDYNEQFF
v_gene: TRBV6-5; j_gene: TRBJ2-1; CDR3aa: CASSSGSGGWNEQFF